At least ten counts were recorded for the clone carrying this TCR beta chain. The data belong to a study of Graves' ophthalmopathy and Graves' hyperthyroidism. Amplification of the TCR beta CDR3 regions used RNA transcripts (as template). Scientists carried out first-round RT-PCR using HTBI primers and then a second-round multiplex PCR. TCRdb re-called the multiplex PCR reads with MiXCR, one entry per CDR3 protein. The repertoire includes about 210,000 distinct CDR3 sequences, approximately 29% of them detected once, and about 9.1% sits in the top ten. V was pared by 5 bases and J by 0 bases, with 4 bases of the junction left unmatched. The germline gives CDR1 SGHTA, CDR2 FQGNSA. The CDR3 extends over 15 amino acids.

The origin of this receptor is a man aged 45-65 years with Graves' ophthalmopathy. Sequenced material: peripheral blood. J is TRBJ2-7 and V is TRBV7-2; TRBD2 matches at 10 bases. The CDR3 DNA reads TGTGCCAGCAGCCTTAGCGGGAGGTCCTCCTACGAGCAGTACTTC. This translates into CASSLSGRSSYEQYF.